This T cell receptor (beta chain) emerged from a study of shared T cell receptors in the human thymus. CDR1 and CDR2 (germline): LGHNA, YNFKEQ. Trimming removed 0 bases from V and 4 bases from J; junction bases left unmatched: 6. This CDR3 has 16 amino acids. This clone showed up just a few times. Sequenced by immunoSEQ multiplex PCR; TCRdb stores in-frame clones only, minus some. The sample has hundreds of thousands of clones, 88% seen once. These data are also associated with another study on human thymus T cells. That report adds: Healthy Finnish infants undergoing corrective surgery for congenital heart defects provided the donor material. Thymic material originated from resections removed in the course of corrective heart surgery. Thymic and blood repertoires seemed to favor certain V and J genes. The related literature has documented a marked overlap of thymic repertoires among unrelated individuals.

The chain uses TRBV4-2 and TRBJ2-7, with TRBD2 identical over 10 bases. Sequencing input: thymocytes. The TCR sequence derives from a boy under two years old with a congenital heart defect. CDR3 in amino acids: CASSQESLAGKYEQYF. CDR3 DNA: TGTGCCAGCAGCCAAGAATCACTAGCGGGAAAGTACGAGCAGTACTTC.